These 13 T cell receptor beta chains share one sample of origin, sequenced in a study of shared clonotypes between healthy human individuals. Sequenced by immunoSEQ multiplex PCR; TCRdb stores in-frame clones only, minus some. The data show roughly 1,100,000 clones, about 75% seen once. Sample: memory CD4+ T cells sorted from blood. The sample's subset: CD45RA-negative fraction. The origin of the receptors is a young man in good health.

V and J are TRBV9 and TRBJ2-3; D uncertain. The CDR3 covers 14 residues. The germline CDR1 and CDR2 sequences are SGDLS and YYNGEE. Trimming took 0 bases from V and 6 from J, leaving 11 bases between them. CDR3: CASSVAGLGDTQYF. Here the CDR3 DNA reads TGTGCCAGCAGCGTAGCGGGCTTGGGGGATACGCAGTATTTT.

V usage is TRBV11-2 and J usage is TRBJ2-1; TRBD2 aligns across 9 bases. From germline, CDR1 is SGHAT and CDR2 FQNNGV. The length of the CDR3 is 17 residues. V was pared by 5 bases and J by 2 bases, with 10 bases of the junction left unmatched. The CDR3 nucleotides are TGTGCCAGCAGCCATATCGCTCTAGCGGGGACCTACAATGAGCAGTTCTTC. The encoded protein is CASSHIALAGTYNEQFF.

The chain has TRBV5-1 and TRBJ1-1; 7 nucleotides align to TRBD1. The J segment lost 0 bases and the V segment lost 4 bases, leaving 6 bases of the junction unmatched. Germline V gene lookup returns CDR1 SGHRS and CDR2 YFSETQ. CDR3 length: 15 residues. CDR3 in amino acids: CASSIPGQLNTEAFF. CDR3 coding DNA: TGCGCCAGCAGCATACCGGGACAGCTGAACACTGAAGCTTTCTTT. Complete variable domain (other parts from reference TRBV5-1 and TRBJ1-1): KAGVTQTPRYLIKTRGQQVTLSCSPISGHRSVSWYQQTPGQGLQFLFEYFSETQRNKGNFPGRFSGRQFSNSRSEMNVSTLELGDSALYLCASSIPGQLNTEAFFGQGTRLTVV.

The V call is TRBV7-6, the J call TRBJ2-7; 11 bases are a match to TRBD1. The CDR3 has 14 amino acids. The V gene end was trimmed by 5 bases and the J gene end by 4 bases; junction bases not matched to a gene: 4. Looked up from germline, CDR1 is SGHVS and CDR2 is FNYEAQ. The CDR3 sequence: CASSMGQGGYEQYF. CDR3 DNA sequence: TGTGCCAGCAGCATGGGACAGGGGGGGTACGAGCAGTACTTC.

The chain employs TRBV2 and TRBJ2-7, with 8 bases identical to TRBD1. The CDR3 runs to 14 residues. Unmatched junction bases numbered 8, after V lost 7 bases and J lost 3 bases. Germline CDR1 reads SNHLY; CDR2 reads FYNNEI. The DNA of the CDR3 is TGTGCCAGCACACGACAGGGGTTCGACTACGAGCAGTACTTC. This codes for CASTRQGFDYEQYF. The whole variable domain, filled in from reference TRBV2 and TRBJ2-7, reads EPEVTQTPSHQVTQMGQEVILRCVPISNHLYFYWYRQILGQKVEFLVSFYNNEISEKSEIFDDQFSVERPDGSNFTLKIRSTKLEDSAMYFCASTRQGFDYEQYFGPGTRLTVT.

In the case of this clone: A much larger clone differs by one base, so this may be a read error. In the same sample, other DNA sequences code for this CDR3. The chain employs TRBV5-1 and TRBJ1-1; D gene unclear. This CDR3 has 13 amino acids. Germline V gene sequence: CDR1 SGHRS, CDR2 YFSETQ. The V end lost 3 bases, the J end lost 0 bases, and 6 bases lay between the germline ends. This chain's CDR3 is CASSSQMNTEAFF. The CDR3 region has the DNA TGCGCCAGCAGCTCCCAGATGAACACTGAAGCTTTCTTT.

The rearrangement links TRBV27 to TRBJ1-6; possibly TRBD1 for D (6 bases). CDR3 length: 14 amino acids. The V gene lost 10 bases and the J gene lost 3 bases, with 13 bases spanning the gap. The germline V gene encodes CDR1 MNHEY and CDR2 SMNVEV (reference sequence). CDR3 loop: CATRQGGYNSPLHF. The CDR3 nucleotides read TGTGCCACCAGGCAAGGGGGCTATAATTCACCCCTCCACTTT.

The rearrangement joins TRBV6-6 to TRBJ1-6; D is uncertain. Trimming stripped 0 bases from V and 7 bases from J, with 10 bases between. The CDR3 is made up of 15 amino acids. CDR1 and CDR2 (germline): MNHNY, SVGAGI (reference sequence). CDR3 nucleotide sequence: TGTGCCAGCAGTTACTCGACGGAACACAATTCACCCCTCCACTTT. Translated, it gives CASSYSTEHNSPLHF.

The rearrangement links TRBV7-2 to TRBJ2-1; D is ambiguous. Germline values: CDR1 SGHTA, CDR2 FQGNSA. V gave up 4 bases and J gave up 0 bases, with 19 bases separating them. The CDR3 consists of 18 residues. CDR3 coding DNA: TGTGCCAGCAGCTCACGAGCCGGAGCCGGGTTCTCCTACAATGAGCAGTTCTTC. Protein product: CASSSRAGAGFSYNEQFF.

For this clone: Other DNA variants within this sample encode the same CDR3. The chain recombines TRBV5-1 with TRBJ2-1; D is possibly TRBD1 (5 bases). The CDR3 length is 12 residues. V lost 3 bases, J lost 6 bases, and 7 bases lay in between. Per germline, CDR1 SGHRS and CDR2 YFSETQ. The CDR3: CASSSQGNEQFF. DNA for the CDR3: TGCGCCAGCAGCTCCCAGGGCAATGAGCAGTTCTTC.

J is TRBJ2-5 and V is TRBV7-9; 9 bases map to TRBD1. The assigned J gene may be wrong: the sequence end matches TRBJ2-7 better. The germline gives CDR1 SEHNR, CDR2 FQNEAQ (reference sequence). CDR3 size: 12 residues. CDR3 in amino acids: CASSMTGGEQYF. The DNA for the CDR3 is TGTGCCAGCAGCATGACAGGGGGCGAGCAGTACTTC.

A remark on this clone: With a far larger clone one base away, a read error is the likely cause. The chain links TRBV30 to TRBJ1-3; tentative D call: TRBD1 (6 bases). The CDR3 contains 16 residues. V lost 1 base and J lost 2, with 15 bases in between. CDR1 GTSNPN and CDR2 SVGIG come from the germline V gene (reference sequence). The CDR3 DNA follows: TGTGCCTGGAGTGACCTCCAGGGGAGCCCTGGAAACACCATATATTTT. Its translation: CAWSDLQGSPGNTIYF. Filled out from reference TRBV30 and TRBJ1-3, the complete variable domain reads SQTIHQWPATLVQPVGSPLSLECTVEGTSNPNLYWYRQAAGRGLQLLFYSVGIGQISSEVPQNLSASRPQDRQFILSSKKLLLSDSGFYLCAWSDLQGSPGNTIYFGEGSWLTVV.

V gene TRBV10-3 combines with J gene TRBJ2-5; the D is unclear. The CDR3 loop spans 14 amino acids. Germline lookup yields CDR1 ENHRY and CDR2 SYGVKD. Trimming took 0 bases from V and 7 from J, leaving 12 bases between them. In DNA, the CDR3 is TGTGCCATCAGTGAGTCAGCTGCCGCCGGGACCCAGTACTTC. Translation gives CAISESAAAGTQYF.